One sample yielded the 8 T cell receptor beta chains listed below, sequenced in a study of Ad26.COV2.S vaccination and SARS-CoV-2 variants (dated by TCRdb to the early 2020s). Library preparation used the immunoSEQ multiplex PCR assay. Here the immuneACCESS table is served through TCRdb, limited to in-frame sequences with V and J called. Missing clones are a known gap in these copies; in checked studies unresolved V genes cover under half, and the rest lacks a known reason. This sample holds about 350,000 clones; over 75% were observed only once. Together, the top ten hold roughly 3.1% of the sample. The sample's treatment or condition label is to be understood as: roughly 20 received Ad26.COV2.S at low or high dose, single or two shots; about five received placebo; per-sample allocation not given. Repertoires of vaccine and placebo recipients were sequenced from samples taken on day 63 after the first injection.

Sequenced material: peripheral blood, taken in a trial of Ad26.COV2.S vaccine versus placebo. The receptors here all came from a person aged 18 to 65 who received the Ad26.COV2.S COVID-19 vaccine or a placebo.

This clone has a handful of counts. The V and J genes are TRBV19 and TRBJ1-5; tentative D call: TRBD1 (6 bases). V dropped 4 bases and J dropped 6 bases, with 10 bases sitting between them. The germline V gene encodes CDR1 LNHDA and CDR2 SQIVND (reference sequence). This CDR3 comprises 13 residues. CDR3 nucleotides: TGTGCCAGTAGTAAGACAGGATCTCAGCCCCAGCATTTT. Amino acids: CASSKTGSQPQHF.

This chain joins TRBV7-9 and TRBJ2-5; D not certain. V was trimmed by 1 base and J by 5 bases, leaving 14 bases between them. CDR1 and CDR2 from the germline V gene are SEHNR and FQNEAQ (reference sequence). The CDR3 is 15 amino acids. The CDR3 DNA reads TGTGCCAGCAGCTTAGGTGGCTTTCCCGACGAGACCCAGTACTTC. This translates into CASSLGGFPDETQYF.

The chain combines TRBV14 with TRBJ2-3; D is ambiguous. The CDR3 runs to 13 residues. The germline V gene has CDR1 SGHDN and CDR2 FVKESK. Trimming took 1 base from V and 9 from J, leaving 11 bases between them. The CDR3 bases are TGTGCCAGCAGCCAAGTAGCAGGTTACACGCAGTATTTT. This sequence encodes CASSQVAGYTQYF.

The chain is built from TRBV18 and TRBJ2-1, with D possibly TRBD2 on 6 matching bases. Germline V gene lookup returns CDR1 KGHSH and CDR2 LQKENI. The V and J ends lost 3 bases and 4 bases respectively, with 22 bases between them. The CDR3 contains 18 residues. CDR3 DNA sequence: TGTGCCAGCTCACCGCCGGGACTCTACCACTCTTTATACAATGAGCAGTTCTTC. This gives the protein CASSPPGLYHSLYNEQFF.

CDR3 in DNA: TGTGCCAGCAGTGCCGGGACTAGCGTCCACGAGCAGTACTTC. This encodes CASSAGTSVHEQYF. The chain uses TRBV2 and TRBJ2-7, with 10 bases matching TRBD2. The CDR3 has 14 amino acids. The V segment lost 4 bases and the J segment 5 bases; nucleotides outside the gene matches: 5. Germline V gene sequence: CDR1 SNHLY, CDR2 FYNNEI.

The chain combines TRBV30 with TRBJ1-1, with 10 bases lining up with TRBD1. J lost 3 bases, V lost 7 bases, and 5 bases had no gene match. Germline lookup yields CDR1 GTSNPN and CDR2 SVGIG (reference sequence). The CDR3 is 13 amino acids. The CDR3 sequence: CAYDRGLDTEAFF. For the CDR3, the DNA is TGTGCCTATGACAGGGGGCTTGACACTGAAGCTTTCTTT.

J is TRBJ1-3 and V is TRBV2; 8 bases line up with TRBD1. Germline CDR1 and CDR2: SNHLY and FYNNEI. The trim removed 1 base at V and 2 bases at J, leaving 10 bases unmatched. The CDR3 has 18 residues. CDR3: CASSEGKVSGGPGNTIYF. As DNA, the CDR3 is TGTGCCAGCAGTGAAGGCAAAGTCTCAGGGGGCCCTGGAAACACCATATATTTT. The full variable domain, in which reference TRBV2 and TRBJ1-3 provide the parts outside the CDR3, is EPEVTQTPSHQVTQMGQEVILRCVPISNHLYFYWYRQILGQKVEFLVSFYNNEISEKSEIFDDQFSVERPDGSNFTLKIRSTKLEDSAMYFCASSEGKVSGGPGNTIYFGEGSWLTVV.

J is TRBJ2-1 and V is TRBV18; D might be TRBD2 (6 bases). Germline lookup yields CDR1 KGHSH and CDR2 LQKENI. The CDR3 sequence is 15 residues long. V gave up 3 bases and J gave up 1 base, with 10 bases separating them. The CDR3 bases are TGTGCCAGCTCACCGGGGGGTAGGTCCTACAATGAGCAGTTCTTC. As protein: CASSPGGRSYNEQFF.